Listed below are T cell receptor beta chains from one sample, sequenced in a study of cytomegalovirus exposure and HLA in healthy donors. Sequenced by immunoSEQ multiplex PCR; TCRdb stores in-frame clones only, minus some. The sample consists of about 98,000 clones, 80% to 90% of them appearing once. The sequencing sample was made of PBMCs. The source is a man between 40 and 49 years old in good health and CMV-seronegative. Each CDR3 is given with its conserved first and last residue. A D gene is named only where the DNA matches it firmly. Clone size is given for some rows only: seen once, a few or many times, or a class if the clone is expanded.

cdr3_nt: TGTGCCAGCAGTTTTGTCTCGTCTGGGGAGCTGTTTTTT
cdr3_aa: CASSFVSSGELFF
v_call: TRBV27
clone_size: NA
j_call: TRBJ2-2
d_call: NA

cdr3_nt: TGTGCCAGCAGTGAAGAGGTTGGCAGGGGATGGGAGACCCAGTACTTC
cdr3_aa: CASSEEVGRGWETQYF
v_call: TRBV6-1
clone_size: few
j_call: TRBJ2-5
d_call: NA

cdr3_nt: TGTGCCAGTAGCCGACGGACAGGGACTGCCTATGGCTACACCTTC
cdr3_aa: CASSRRTGTAYGYTF
v_call: TRBV19
clone_size: NA
j_call: TRBJ1-2
d_call: TRBD1

cdr3_nt: TGTGCCTGGCTGCCGGGACCTCGGGGGACCGGGGAGCTGTTTTTT
cdr3_aa: CAWLPGPRGTGELFF
v_call: TRBV30
clone_size: once
j_call: TRBJ2-2
d_call: NA

cdr3_nt: TGCGCCAGCAGCTTGGCCCTAGCGGGGGGGCAGTTTACGTACGAGCAGTACTTC
cdr3_aa: CASSLALAGGQFTYEQYF
v_call: TRBV5-1
clone_size: NA
j_call: TRBJ2-7
d_call: TRBD2

cdr3_nt: TGTGCTAGTGGTTTGCCCACTAAGACAGGTTTCTTGTATGGCTACACCTTC
cdr3_aa: CASGLPTKTGFLYGYTF
v_call: TRBV12-5
clone_size: NA
j_call: TRBJ1-2
d_call: NA

cdr3_nt: TGTGCCAGCTCACCCCTAGACAGAGATTCACCCCTCCACTTT
cdr3_aa: CASSPLDRDSPLHF
v_call: TRBV18
clone_size: NA
j_call: TRBJ1-6
d_call: NA

cdr3_nt: TGTGCCCTACCCCAGGGGGCGCGAGGCACCGGGGAGCTGTTTTTT
cdr3_aa: CALPQGARGTGELFF
v_call: TRBV7-9
clone_size: once
j_call: TRBJ2-2
d_call: TRBD1

cdr3_nt: TGTGCCAGCAGCTTGGGCATCCGGGGCCAAGAGACCCAGTACTTC
cdr3_aa: CASSLGIRGQETQYF
v_call: TRBV5-5
clone_size: once
j_call: TRBJ2-5
d_call: NA

cdr3_nt: TGTGCCAGCAGCCCCGGGACAACTATGGACCATGGCTACACCTTC
cdr3_aa: CASSPGTTMDHGYTF
v_call: TRBV6-4
clone_size: NA
j_call: TRBJ1-2
d_call: NA

cdr3_nt: TGCGCCAGCAGCCAAGAGACAGGGGGCAATAATTCACCCCTCCACTTT
cdr3_aa: CASSQETGGNNSPLHF
v_call: TRBV4-3
clone_size: once
j_call: TRBJ1-6
d_call: TRBD1

cdr3_nt: TGCGCCAGCAGCCACCTAAAGGGAGTCGCGAACACCGGGGAGCTGTTTTTT
cdr3_aa: CASSHLKGVANTGELFF
v_call: TRBV4-3
clone_size: NA
j_call: TRBJ2-2
d_call: NA

cdr3_nt: TGTGCCAGCAGTGAAGCTCAAGGGGGCGCGTATCAGCCCCAGCATTTT
cdr3_aa: CASSEAQGGAYQPQHF
v_call: TRBV6-1
clone_size: NA
j_call: TRBJ1-5
d_call: TRBD1

cdr3_nt: TGTGCCAGCAGGGCGGGGCATAATTCACCCCTCCACTTT
cdr3_aa: CASRAGHNSPLHF
v_call: TRBV5-4
clone_size: NA
j_call: TRBJ1-6
d_call: NA

cdr3_nt: TGTTCCAGCAGCCCGGGACAGGGGGCCAGGAATGAGCAGTTCTTC
cdr3_aa: CSSSPGQGARNEQFF
v_call: TRBV7-9
clone_size: NA
j_call: TRBJ2-1
d_call: TRBD1

cdr3_nt: TGTGCCAGCAGCCCCGGACAGATCAATCAGCCCCAGCATTTT
cdr3_aa: CASSPGQINQPQHF
v_call: TRBV7-2
clone_size: NA
j_call: TRBJ1-5
d_call: NA

cdr3_nt: TGCGCCAGCAGCCCTGTGACAGCGAACACTGAAGCTTTCTTT
cdr3_aa: CASSPVTANTEAFF
v_call: TRBV5-1
clone_size: NA
j_call: TRBJ1-1
d_call: NA

cdr3_nt: TGTGCCAGCTCACCGAACAATAATTCACCCCTCCACTTT
cdr3_aa: CASSPNNNSPLHF
v_call: TRBV18
clone_size: NA
j_call: TRBJ1-6
d_call: NA

cdr3_nt: TGTGCCAGCTCGCCCCAGCGCCTAGCCAAAAACATTCAGTACTTC
cdr3_aa: CASSPQRLAKNIQYF
v_call: TRBV18
clone_size: NA
j_call: TRBJ2-4
d_call: NA

cdr3_nt: TGTGCCAGCAGTGAGGCGGGGGCAAGAGGCTACACCTTC
cdr3_aa: CASSEAGARGYTF
v_call: TRBV25-1
clone_size: few
j_call: TRBJ1-2
d_call: NA

cdr3_nt: TGTGCCAGCAGCCATGCGCAGGGTAGGGCCAATGAGCAGTTCTTC
cdr3_aa: CASSHAQGRANEQFF
v_call: TRBV16
clone_size: few
j_call: TRBJ2-1
d_call: NA

cdr3_nt: TGTGCCAGCCTCCCCCTTGGCGGCGCTGGCAATGAGCAGTTCTTC
cdr3_aa: CASLPLGGAGNEQFF
v_call: TRBV13
clone_size: NA
j_call: TRBJ2-1
d_call: NA

cdr3_nt: TGTGCCAGCAACCGACAGGGGCTAGGGGAGACCCAGTACTTC
cdr3_aa: CASNRQGLGETQYF
v_call: TRBV9
clone_size: NA
j_call: TRBJ2-5
d_call: TRBD1

cdr3_nt: TGTGCCAGCAGCTTAACAGGGCTACGGACTGAAGCTTTCTTT
cdr3_aa: CASSLTGLRTEAFF
v_call: TRBV5-5
clone_size: NA
j_call: TRBJ1-1
d_call: NA

cdr3_nt: TGTGCCAGCAGCTTATCAGGGGGGAATCAGCCCCAGCATTTT
cdr3_aa: CASSLSGGNQPQHF
v_call: TRBV7-2
clone_size: NA
j_call: TRBJ1-5
d_call: TRBD1

cdr3_nt: TGTGCCAGCAGCGTAGACCAGCGTACCTACGAGCAGTACTTC
cdr3_aa: CASSVDQRTYEQYF
v_call: TRBV9
clone_size: NA
j_call: TRBJ2-7
d_call: NA

cdr3_nt: TGTGCCACCAGCCGGGATGAGGGCGGGGAGCTGTTTTTT
cdr3_aa: CATSRDEGGELFF
v_call: TRBV15
clone_size: NA
j_call: TRBJ2-2
d_call: NA

cdr3_nt: TGTGCCAGCAGTTCGTGGGGCCACACAGATACGCAGTATTTT
cdr3_aa: CASSSWGHTDTQYF
v_call: TRBV27
clone_size: NA
j_call: TRBJ2-3
d_call: NA

cdr3_nt: TGTGCCAGCAATCGGGACAGAACCTATGGCTACACCTTC
cdr3_aa: CASNRDRTYGYTF
v_call: TRBV6-6
clone_size: NA
j_call: TRBJ1-2
d_call: TRBD1

cdr3_nt: TGTGCCAGTGATTTAGAGAACACCGGGGAGCTGTTTTTT
cdr3_aa: CASDLENTGELFF
v_call: TRBV6-1
clone_size: NA
j_call: TRBJ2-2
d_call: NA

cdr3_nt: TGTGCCAGCAGTTACACCTCCGGGGGTAGGGAGCAGTACTTC
cdr3_aa: CASSYTSGGREQYF
v_call: TRBV6-6
clone_size: NA
j_call: TRBJ2-7
d_call: NA

cdr3_nt: TGTGCCAGCTCACCACGCGAGGGGGTGAACACTGAAGCTTTCTTT
cdr3_aa: CASSPREGVNTEAFF
v_call: TRBV18
clone_size: NA
j_call: TRBJ1-1
d_call: NA

cdr3_nt: TGCGCCAGCAGCCCGAGCGGGAGCTCCTATAATTCACCCCTCCACTTT
cdr3_aa: CASSPSGSSYNSPLHF
v_call: TRBV5-1
clone_size: NA
j_call: TRBJ1-6
d_call: NA

cdr3_nt: TGTGCCAGCAGTGAGAACCGCGAAGGAAACACCATATATTTT
cdr3_aa: CASSENREGNTIYF
v_call: TRBV6-1
clone_size: once
j_call: TRBJ1-3
d_call: NA

cdr3_nt: TGTGCCAGTAGTCCGGGACAGACGGATACGCAGTATTTT
cdr3_aa: CASSPGQTDTQYF
v_call: TRBV19
clone_size: NA
j_call: TRBJ2-3
d_call: TRBD1

cdr3_nt: TGTGCCTGGAGTGTAGTTAGGGCGGGGAATGAGCAGTTCTTC
cdr3_aa: CAWSVVRAGNEQFF
v_call: TRBV30
clone_size: NA
j_call: TRBJ2-1
d_call: NA

cdr3_nt: TGTGCCAGCAGCCTAACAGGGGGCTTAGGCAATGAGCAGTTCTTC
cdr3_aa: CASSLTGGLGNEQFF
v_call: TRBV7-9
clone_size: NA
j_call: TRBJ2-1
d_call: TRBD1

cdr3_nt: TGTGCCAGCAGCTTTGGGACTTTGGAGCTGTTTTTT
cdr3_aa: CASSFGTLELFF
v_call: TRBV5-4
clone_size: once
j_call: TRBJ2-2
d_call: NA

cdr3_nt: TGTGCCAGCAGTTACGACAGAGCCTACGAGCAGTACTTC
cdr3_aa: CASSYDRAYEQYF
v_call: TRBV27
clone_size: NA
j_call: TRBJ2-7
d_call: NA

cdr3_nt: TGTGCCAACTCAGAAGGACAGGGGATAAAGTACTTC
cdr3_aa: CANSEGQGIKYF
v_call: TRBV6-1
clone_size: NA
j_call: TRBJ2-4
d_call: TRBD1

cdr3_nt: TGTGCCAGCACGGACAGGGACAACACTGAAGCTTTCTTT
cdr3_aa: CASTDRDNTEAFF
v_call: TRBV6-6
clone_size: NA
j_call: TRBJ1-1
d_call: TRBD1

cdr3_nt: TGTGCCAGCAGCGTAGGAGGGTCTCTCAATCAGCCCCAGCATTTT
cdr3_aa: CASSVGGSLNQPQHF
v_call: TRBV9
clone_size: NA
j_call: TRBJ1-5
d_call: NA

cdr3_nt: TGTGCCAGTAATGACCGGGACAGTTATAATTCACCCCTCCACTTT
cdr3_aa: CASNDRDSYNSPLHF
v_call: TRBV19
clone_size: NA
j_call: TRBJ1-6
d_call: TRBD1

cdr3_nt: TGTGCCAGCAGCGTACAGGGAGTCGGGGAGCTGTTTTTT
cdr3_aa: CASSVQGVGELFF
v_call: TRBV27
clone_size: NA
j_call: TRBJ2-2
d_call: NA

cdr3_nt: TGTGCCAGCAGTCTACCTTCGGCTGGAAACACCATATATTTT
cdr3_aa: CASSLPSAGNTIYF
v_call: TRBV13
clone_size: NA
j_call: TRBJ1-3
d_call: NA

cdr3_nt: TGTGCCAGCAGCTCCGGGACAGGGGCTAGTGGCTACACCTTC
cdr3_aa: CASSSGTGASGYTF
v_call: TRBV7-9
clone_size: NA
j_call: TRBJ1-2
d_call: TRBD1

cdr3_nt: TGCGCCAGTAGAGACAGTACAGCGTCTACGGCCCAGTACTTC
cdr3_aa: CASRDSTASTAQYF
v_call: TRBV5-1
clone_size: NA
j_call: TRBJ2-5
d_call: NA

cdr3_nt: TGTGCCAGCAGCTTAGAGAGGCCCACCTACAATGAGCAGTTCTTC
cdr3_aa: CASSLERPTYNEQFF
v_call: TRBV7-8
clone_size: few
j_call: TRBJ2-1
d_call: NA

cdr3_nt: TGCGCCAGCAGCCAATATGGGACTAGCGGGGGGTTAGAGACCCAGTACTTC
cdr3_aa: CASSQYGTSGGLETQYF
v_call: TRBV4-1
clone_size: NA
j_call: TRBJ2-5
d_call: TRBD2

cdr3_nt: TGTGCCAGCAGTGAACTAGGTTCCGGGGAGCTGTTTTTT
cdr3_aa: CASSELGSGELFF
v_call: TRBV6-1
clone_size: NA
j_call: TRBJ2-2
d_call: NA

cdr3_nt: TGTGCCAGCAGTTTAGGGACAGGGGGAGAGACCCAGTACTTC
cdr3_aa: CASSLGTGGETQYF
v_call: TRBV27
clone_size: NA
j_call: TRBJ2-5
d_call: TRBD1

cdr3_nt: TGCGCCAGCAGCTTATTCGGACTAGCGGATTCCTCCTACGAGCAGTACTTC
cdr3_aa: CASSLFGLADSSYEQYF
v_call: TRBV5-1
clone_size: NA
j_call: TRBJ2-7
d_call: TRBD2

cdr3_nt: TGTGCCAGCAGTTACAGGGAAGAGACCCAGTACTTC
cdr3_aa: CASSYREETQYF
v_call: TRBV14
clone_size: NA
j_call: TRBJ2-5
d_call: NA

cdr3_nt: TGTGCCAGCAGCCCCCAAGAGGGGGCGGGCAAAAACATTCAGTACTTC
cdr3_aa: CASSPQEGAGKNIQYF
v_call: TRBV7-9
clone_size: few
j_call: TRBJ2-4
d_call: TRBD1